Each of the 20 T cell receptor beta chains below was sequenced from the same sample in a study of cytomegalovirus exposure and HLA in healthy donors. Primers for the PCR totalled 60 Vbeta and 13 Jbeta. TCRdb keeps only in-frame clones here, not all; method: immunoSEQ multiplex PCR. The sample yields some 96,000 clones, roughly 75% seen once. Material for sequencing was PBMCs. Every receptor here comes from a woman aged 60 to 75 in good health and CMV-seronegative.

J is TRBJ1-2 and V is TRBV7-2; D ambiguous. Deletions cut 1 base from V and 8 bases from J, with 8 bases between. Germline-derived CDR1 and CDR2 are SGHTA and FQGNSA. The CDR3 sequence is 12 residues long. As DNA, the CDR3 is TGTGCCAGCAGCTTAGTCTCCCTAGGCTACACCTTC. It encodes CASSLVSLGYTF.

The J gene is TRBJ1-2, the V gene TRBV6-5, with 8 bases that match TRBD1. Germline-derived CDR1 and CDR2 are MNHEY and SVGAGI. The V and J ends lost 5 bases and 3 bases, in that order; junction bases with no gene match: 5. This CDR3 contains 14 residues. The CDR3 sequence is CASSTTGAYYGYTF. The CDR3 nucleotides read TGTGCCAGCAGTACGACAGGGGCCTACTATGGCTACACCTTC.

The V and J genes are TRBV10-1 and TRBJ1-5, with D possibly matching TRBD1 (5 bases). Germline CDR1 WNHNN, CDR2 SYGVQD (reference sequence). V dropped 9 bases and J dropped 3 bases, with 6 bases sitting between them. The CDR3 sequence is 11 residues long. The CDR3 here is CARQVNQPQHF. As DNA, the CDR3 is TGCGCCAGACAGGTCAATCAGCCCCAGCATTTT.

The gene calls are TRBV5-1 and TRBJ2-1; 9 bases fit TRBD1. The CDR3 is made up of 15 amino acids. Germline V gene data show CDR1 as SGHRS and CDR2 as YFSETQ. The V gene end was trimmed by 4 bases and the J gene end by 2 bases; junction bases not matched to a gene: 4. CDR3 DNA: TGCGCCAGCAGCCCGGGACAGGGTACCTACAATGAGCAGTTCTTC. Amino acid sequence: CASSPGQGTYNEQFF.

The chain links TRBV7-2 to TRBJ1-5, with D unresolved. Germline CDR1 SGHTA, CDR2 FQGNSA. Deletions cut 3 bases from V and 2 bases from J, with 8 bases between. The CDR3 contains 14 residues. CDR3 region: CASSFTFGNQPQHF. CDR3 nucleotides: TGTGCCAGCAGCTTTACTTTTGGCAATCAGCCCCAGCATTTT. Combining the CDR3 with reference TRBV7-2 and TRBJ1-5 gives the whole variable domain GAGVSQSPSNKVTEKGKDVELRCDPISGHTALYWYRQSLGQGLEFLIYFQGNSAPDKSGLPSDRFSAERTGGSVSTLTIQRTQQEDSAVYLCASSFTFGNQPQHFGDGTRLSIL.

The J gene is TRBJ2-2, the V gene TRBV4-1; D gene ambiguous. The germline V and J ends were trimmed by 2 bases and 0 bases, with 13 bases remaining between them. CDR3 length equals 17 residues. In germline, CDR1 is MGHRA, CDR2 YSYEKL. The CDR3 DNA is TGCGCCAGCAGCCAATCTCCCTGGCGGTCGAACACCGGGGAGCTGTTTTTT. Protein: CASSQSPWRSNTGELFF.

The rearrangement joins TRBV15 to TRBJ2-1, with TRBD1 identical over 10 bases. Germline V CDR1 and CDR2: LNHNV, YYDKDF (reference sequence). CDR3 length: 16 residues. Unmatched junction bases numbered 10, after V lost 5 bases and J lost 6 bases. CDR3 DNA: TGTGCCACCAGCCGAACCGGGACAGGGGAGGGCAATGAGCAGTTCTTC. This encodes CATSRTGTGEGNEQFF.

This chain links TRBV7-7 with TRBJ2-2; 10 bases match TRBD1. Germline CDR1 is SSHAT and CDR2 is FNYEAQ (reference sequence). The CDR3 contains 18 residues. J lost 2 bases, V lost 4 bases, and 10 bases had no gene match. The CDR3 DNA follows: TGTGCCAGCAGCTCCGGACAGGGGGGAACTTATAACACCGGGGAGCTGTTTTTT. This translates into CASSSGQGGTYNTGELFF.

V and J are TRBV25-1 and TRBJ1-2; 9 positions match TRBD1. The CDR3 has 14 residues. The J segment lost 8 bases and the V segment lost 7 bases, leaving 11 bases of the junction unmatched. Germline CDR1 reads MGHDK; CDR2 reads SYGVNS. CDR3 residues: CASNDLGQGDGYTF. The CDR3 DNA sequence: TGTGCCAGCAACGACCTGGGACAGGGTGACGGCTACACCTTC.

The count of this clone is one. This chain uses TRBV29-1 with TRBJ1-2; D ambiguous. The CDR3 extends over 14 amino acids. V was shortened by 6 bases and J by 4 bases, with 18 bases between the two germline ends. The germline V gene encodes CDR1 SQVTM and CDR2 ANQGSEA. The CDR3 here is CSVRTLPNFYGYTF. The CDR3 DNA is TGCAGCGTGAGGACTCTTCCCAACTTCTATGGCTACACCTTC.

V and J are TRBV7-6 and TRBJ1-1; 8 bases match TRBD1. With 0 bases clipped from V and 8 bases from J, the junction kept 2 bases outside the gene matches. CDR3 size: 13 residues. From germline, CDR1 is SGHVS and CDR2 FNYEAQ. The CDR3 sequence is CASSLADRVEAFF. CDR3 DNA sequence: TGTGCCAGCAGCTTAGCGGACAGGGTCGAAGCTTTCTTT.

CDR3: CASSQSGRALNEQFF. The CDR3 nucleotides are TGTGCCAGCAGTCAAAGCGGGAGGGCCTTGAATGAGCAGTTCTTC. This chain links TRBV6-1 with TRBJ2-1, with 10 nucleotides matching TRBD2. After removal of 5 bases from V and 7 bases from J, the junction contained 8 bases not matched to a gene. Germline CDR1 and CDR2: MNHNS and SASEGT. This CDR3 is 15 amino acids long.

The chain carries TRBV5-1 and TRBJ2-7; TRBD2 matches 9 bases. After removal of 3 bases from V and 5 bases from J, the junction contained 9 bases not matched to a gene. This CDR3 region has 15 residues. The germline gives CDR1 SGHRS, CDR2 YFSETQ. The CDR3 sequence: CASSYAGGLDHEQYF. The CDR3 DNA follows: TGCGCCAGCAGCTATGCGGGGGGGCTCGACCACGAGCAGTACTTC.

The V and J genes are TRBV19 and TRBJ1-2; no reliable D call. The CDR3 has 15 amino acids. Trimming left V 1 base short and J 1 base short, with 10 bases between. The germline CDR1 and CDR2 sequences are LNHDA and SQIVND (reference sequence). As DNA, the CDR3 is TGTGCCAGTAGTATAGGACTCGGCAATAACTATGGCTACACCTTC. Translation gives CASSIGLGNNYGYTF.

The chain couples TRBV5-4 to TRBJ1-4, with 7 bases fitting TRBD1. After removal of 4 bases from V and 6 bases from J, the junction contained 0 bases not matched to a gene. Germline V CDR1 and CDR2: SGHNT, YYREEE (reference sequence). This CDR3 has 12 amino acids. The CDR3, as DNA: TGTGCCAGCAGCGACAGGGATGAAAAACTGTTTTTT. Its translation: CASSDRDEKLFF.

This chain joins TRBV9 and TRBJ1-1; TRBD1 might be the D (5 bases). CDR1 and CDR2 from the germline V gene are SGDLS and YYNGEE. Trimming shortened V by 0 bases and J by 8 bases, and 17 bases separated the two germline ends. The CDR3 has 15 residues. The CDR3: CASSVGLFGGEEAFF. CDR3 bases: TGTGCCAGCAGCGTAGGCCTTTTTGGGGGGGAAGAAGCTTTCTTT. The entire variable domain, with the rest obtained from reference TRBV9 and TRBJ1-1, is as follows: DSGVTQTPKHLITATGQRVTLRCSPRSGDLSVYWYQQSLDQGLQFLIQYYNGEERAKGNILERFSAQQFPDLHSELNLSSLELGDSALYFCASSVGLFGGEEAFFGQGTRLTVV.

The chain carries TRBV6-6 and TRBJ2-2; 8 nucleotides match TRBD1. The CDR3 runs to 15 residues. The J segment lost 5 bases and the V segment lost 6 bases, leaving 8 bases of the junction unmatched. CDR1 is MNHNY, CDR2 SVGAGI, per germline (reference sequence). CDR3: CASSPGQGLTGELFF. CDR3 bases: TGTGCCAGCAGCCCTGGACAGGGACTGACCGGGGAGCTGTTTTTT.

The chain has TRBV11-2 and TRBJ2-3, with 7 bases fitting TRBD2. Looked up from germline, CDR1 is SGHAT and CDR2 is FQNNGV. CDR3 length: 15 amino acids. Trimming cost V 5 bases and J 2 bases; bases outside gene matches: 7. The CDR3 reads CASSPGTIDTDTQYF. CDR3 in DNA: TGTGCCAGCAGCCCAGGGACTATCGACACAGATACGCAGTATTTT.

The V gene is TRBV5-1, the J gene TRBJ2-3; 11 bases map to TRBD2. Unmatched junction bases numbered 6, after V lost 3 bases and J lost 3 bases. In germline, CDR1 is SGHRS, CDR2 YFSETQ. The CDR3 length is 16 residues. The CDR3 DNA reads TGCGCCAGCAGCTCCCTAGCGGGAGGTGATACAGATACGCAGTATTTT. Protein sequence: CASSSLAGGDTDTQYF.

The chain combines TRBV5-6 with TRBJ1-2, with D maybe TRBD1 (5 bases). The CDR3 totals 13 residues. The ends were cut back, 3 bases at V and 4 bases at J, with 10 bases in the middle. Germline V gene data show CDR1 as SGHDT and CDR2 as YYEEEE. CDR3 residues: CASSSGGGYGYTF. Written as DNA, the CDR3 is TGTGCCAGCAGCTCCGGGGGGGGCTATGGCTACACCTTC.